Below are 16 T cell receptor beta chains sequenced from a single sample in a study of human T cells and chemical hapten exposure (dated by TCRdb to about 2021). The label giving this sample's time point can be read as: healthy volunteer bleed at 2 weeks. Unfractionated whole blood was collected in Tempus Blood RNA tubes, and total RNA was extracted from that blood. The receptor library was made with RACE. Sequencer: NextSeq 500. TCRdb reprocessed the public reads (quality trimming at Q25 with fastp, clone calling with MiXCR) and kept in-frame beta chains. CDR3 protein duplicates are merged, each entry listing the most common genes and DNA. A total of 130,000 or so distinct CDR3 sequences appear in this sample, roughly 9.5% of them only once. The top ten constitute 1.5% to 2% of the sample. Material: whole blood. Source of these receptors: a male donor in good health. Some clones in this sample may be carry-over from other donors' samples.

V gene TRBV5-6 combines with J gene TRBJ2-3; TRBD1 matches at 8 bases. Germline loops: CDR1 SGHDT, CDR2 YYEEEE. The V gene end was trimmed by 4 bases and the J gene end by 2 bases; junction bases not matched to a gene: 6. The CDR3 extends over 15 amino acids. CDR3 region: CASSPLDRDTDTQYF. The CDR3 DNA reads TGTGCCAGCAGCCCCCTGGACAGGGACACAGATACGCAGTATTTT.

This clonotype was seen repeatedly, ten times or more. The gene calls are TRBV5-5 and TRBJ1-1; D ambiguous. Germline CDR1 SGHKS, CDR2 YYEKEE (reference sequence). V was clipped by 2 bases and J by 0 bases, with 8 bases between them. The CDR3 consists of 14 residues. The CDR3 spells CASSFHYLNTEAFF. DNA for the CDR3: TGTGCCAGCAGCTTCCACTACCTGAACACTGAAGCTTTCTTT.

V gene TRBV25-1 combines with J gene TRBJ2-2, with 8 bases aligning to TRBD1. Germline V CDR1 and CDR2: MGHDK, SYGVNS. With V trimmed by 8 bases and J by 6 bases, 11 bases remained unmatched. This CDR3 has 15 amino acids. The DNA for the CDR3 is TGTGCCAGCGTCAGCGGAGACAGGGGTCCCGGGGAGCTGTTTTTT. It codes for CASVSGDRGPGELFF. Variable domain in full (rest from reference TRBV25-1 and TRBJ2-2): EADIYQTPRYLVIGTGKKITLECSQTMGHDKMYWYQQDPGMELHLIHYSYGVNSTEKGDLSSESTVSRIRTEHFPLTLESARPSHTSQYLCASVSGDRGPGELFFGEGSRLTVL.

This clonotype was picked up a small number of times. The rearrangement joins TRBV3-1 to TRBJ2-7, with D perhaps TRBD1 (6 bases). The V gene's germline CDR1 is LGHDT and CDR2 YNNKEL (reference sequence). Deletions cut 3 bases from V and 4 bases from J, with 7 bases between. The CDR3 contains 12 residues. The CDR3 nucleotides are TGTGCCAGCAGCCATGACAGGTACGAGCAGTACTTC. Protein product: CASSHDRYEQYF.

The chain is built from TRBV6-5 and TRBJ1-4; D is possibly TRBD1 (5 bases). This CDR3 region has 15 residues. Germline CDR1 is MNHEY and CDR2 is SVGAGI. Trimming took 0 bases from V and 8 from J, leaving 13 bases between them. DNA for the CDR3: TGTGCCAGCAGTTACTCGGGAGGGGCTGGCGAAAAACTGTTTTTT. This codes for CASSYSGGAGEKLFF.

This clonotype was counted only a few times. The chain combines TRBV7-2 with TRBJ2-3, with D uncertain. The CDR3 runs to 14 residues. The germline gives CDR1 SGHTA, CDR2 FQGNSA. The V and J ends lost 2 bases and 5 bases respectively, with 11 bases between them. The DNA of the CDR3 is TGTGCCAGCAGCTTACTACGGGCCGTAGATACGCAGTATTTT. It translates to CASSLLRAVDTQYF.

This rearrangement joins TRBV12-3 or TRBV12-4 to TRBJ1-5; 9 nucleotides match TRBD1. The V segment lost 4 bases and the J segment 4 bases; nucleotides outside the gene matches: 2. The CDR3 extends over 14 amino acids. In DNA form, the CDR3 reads TGTGCCAGCAGTTACGACAGGGGGAATCAGCCCCAGCATTTT. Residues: CASSYDRGNQPQHF.

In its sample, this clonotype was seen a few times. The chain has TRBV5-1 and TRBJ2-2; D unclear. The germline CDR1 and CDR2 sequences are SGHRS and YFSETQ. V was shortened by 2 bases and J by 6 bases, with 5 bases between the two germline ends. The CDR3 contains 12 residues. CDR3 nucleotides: TGCGCCAGCAGCTTAACCGCCGGGGAGCTGTTTTTT. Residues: CASSLTAGELFF.

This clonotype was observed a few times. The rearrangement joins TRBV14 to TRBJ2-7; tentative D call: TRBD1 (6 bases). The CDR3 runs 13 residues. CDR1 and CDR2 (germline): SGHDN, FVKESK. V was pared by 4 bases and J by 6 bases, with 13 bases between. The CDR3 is CASSLSRGGEQYF. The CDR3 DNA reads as TGTGCCAGCAGCCTCTCGAGAGGGGGCGAGCAGTACTTC.

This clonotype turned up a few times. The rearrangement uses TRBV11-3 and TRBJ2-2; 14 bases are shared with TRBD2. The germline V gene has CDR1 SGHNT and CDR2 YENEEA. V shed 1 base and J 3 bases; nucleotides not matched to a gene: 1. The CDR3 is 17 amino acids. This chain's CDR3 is CASSLGGLAGDTGELFF. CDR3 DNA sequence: TGTGCCAGCAGCTTAGGGGGACTAGCGGGGGACACCGGGGAGCTGTTTTTT.

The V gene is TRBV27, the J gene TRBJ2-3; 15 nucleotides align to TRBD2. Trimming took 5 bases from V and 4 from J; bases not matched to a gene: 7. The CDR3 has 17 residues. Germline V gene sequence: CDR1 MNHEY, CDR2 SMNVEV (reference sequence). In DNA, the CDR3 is TGTGCCAGCAGTCCCCGGACTAGCGGGGGGGCCTCAGATACGCAGTATTTT. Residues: CASSPRTSGGASDTQYF.

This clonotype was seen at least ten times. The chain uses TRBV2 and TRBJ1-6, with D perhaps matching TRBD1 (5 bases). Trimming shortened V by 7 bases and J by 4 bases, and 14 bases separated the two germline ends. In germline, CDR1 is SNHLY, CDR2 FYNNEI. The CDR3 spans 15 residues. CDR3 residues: CASMSATAYNSPLHF. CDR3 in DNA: TGTGCCAGCATGTCGGCGACAGCTTATAATTCACCCCTCCACTTT.

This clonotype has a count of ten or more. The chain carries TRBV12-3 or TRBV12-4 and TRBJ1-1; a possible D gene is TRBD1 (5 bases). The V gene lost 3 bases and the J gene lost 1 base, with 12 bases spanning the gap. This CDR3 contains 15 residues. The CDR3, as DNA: TGTGCCAGCAGTTTCGCGCAGGGCCCGAACACTGAAGCTTTCTTT. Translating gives CASSFAQGPNTEAFF.

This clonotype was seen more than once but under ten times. The DNA for the CDR3 is TGTGCCAGCAGTGGAGGGGGGCGATATAATTCACCCCTCCACTTT. Translated, it gives CASSGGGRYNSPLHF. V is TRBV12-3 or TRBV12-4 and J is TRBJ1-6; the D gene is possibly TRBD1 (6 bases). Trimming left V 5 bases short and J 4 bases short, with 12 bases between. The CDR3 totals 15 residues.

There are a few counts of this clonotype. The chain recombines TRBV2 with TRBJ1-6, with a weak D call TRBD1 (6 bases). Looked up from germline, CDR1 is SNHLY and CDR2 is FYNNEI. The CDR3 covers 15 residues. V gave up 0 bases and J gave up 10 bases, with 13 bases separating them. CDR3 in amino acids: CASSEARGAGSPLHF. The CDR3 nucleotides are TGTGCCAGCAGTGAAGCCAGGGGAGCGGGCTCACCCCTCCACTTT. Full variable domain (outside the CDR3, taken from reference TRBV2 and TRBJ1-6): EPEVTQTPSHQVTQMGQEVILRCVPISNHLYFYWYRQILGQKVEFLVSFYNNEISEKSEIFDDQFSVERPDGSNFTLKIRSTKLEDSAMYFCASSEARGAGSPLHFGNGTRLTVT.

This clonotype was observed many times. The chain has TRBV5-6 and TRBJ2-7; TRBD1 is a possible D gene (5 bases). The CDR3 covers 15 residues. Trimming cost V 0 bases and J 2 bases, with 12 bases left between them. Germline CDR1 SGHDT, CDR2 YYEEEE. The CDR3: CASSLDPQVTYEQYF. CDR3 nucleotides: TGTGCCAGCAGCTTGGACCCACAGGTGACCTACGAGCAGTACTTC.